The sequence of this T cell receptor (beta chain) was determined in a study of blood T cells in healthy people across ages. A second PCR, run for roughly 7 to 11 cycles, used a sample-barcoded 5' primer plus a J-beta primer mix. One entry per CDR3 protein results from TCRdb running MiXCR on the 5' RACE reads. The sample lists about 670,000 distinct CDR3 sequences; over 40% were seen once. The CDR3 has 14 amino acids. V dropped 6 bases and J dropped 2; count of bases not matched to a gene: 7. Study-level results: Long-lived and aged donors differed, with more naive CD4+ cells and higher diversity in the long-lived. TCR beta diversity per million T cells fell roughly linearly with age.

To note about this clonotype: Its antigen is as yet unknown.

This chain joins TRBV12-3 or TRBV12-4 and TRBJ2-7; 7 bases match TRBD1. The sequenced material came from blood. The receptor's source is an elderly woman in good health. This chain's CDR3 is CASRPTGMTYEQYF. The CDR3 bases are TGTGCCAGCAGACCGACAGGGATGACCTACGAGCAGTACTTC.